The 19 T cell receptor beta chains below come from one sample, sequenced in a study of cytomegalovirus exposure and HLA in healthy donors. Researchers ran the PCR with 60 Vbeta and 13 Jbeta primers. The table came from immunoSEQ multiplex PCR; TCRdb's copy has only in-frame clones and leaves some out. The sample records tens of thousands of clones, roughly three quarters being singletons. The sequenced sample consisted of PBMCs. The receptors originated from a woman aged 25 to 45 in good health and CMV-seropositive.

The J gene is TRBJ1-2, the V gene TRBV4-1; D gene unclear. Germline V CDR1 and CDR2: MGHRA, YSYEKL. V lost 1 base to trimming and J lost 8 bases, with 8 bases between them. This CDR3 is built from 12 residues. CDR3 coding DNA: TGCGCCAGCAGCCAAGGAAGCGGGGGCTACACCTTC. This gives the protein CASSQGSGGYTF.

The V call is TRBV19, the J call TRBJ2-3, with TRBD2 matching over 11 bases. There are 16 residues in the CDR3. V lost 4 bases and J lost 0; bases outside the gene matches: 3. CDR1 and CDR2 from the germline V gene are LNHDA and SQIVND (reference sequence). The CDR3 is CASSTLAGGSTDTQYF. CDR3 DNA: TGTGCCAGTAGTACGTTAGCGGGAGGGAGCACAGATACGCAGTATTTT. Complete variable domain (other parts from reference TRBV19 and TRBJ2-3): DGGITQSPKYLFRKEGQNVTLSCEQNLNHDAMYWYRQDPGQGLRLIYYSQIVNDFQKGDIAEGYSVSREKKESFPLTVTSAQKNPTAFYLCASSTLAGGSTDTQYFGPGTRLTVL.

V is TRBV7-9 and J is TRBJ2-5, with D hard to call. Germline CDR1 reads SEHNR; CDR2 reads FQNEAQ (reference sequence). This CDR3 spans 15 amino acids. V lost 4 bases to trimming and J lost 1 base, with 13 bases between them. The CDR3 nucleotides read TGTGCCAGCAGCTCGAGACTGGCAGTCCAAGAGACCCAGTACTTC. This codes for CASSSRLAVQETQYF.

The chain is built from TRBV12-5 and TRBJ1-2; tentative D call: TRBD1 (5 bases). V gave up 3 bases and J gave up 5 bases, with 16 bases separating them. This CDR3 contains 15 residues. Germline values: CDR1 LGHNT, CDR2 FRNRAP. The CDR3 sequence is CASGFQGAIKYGYTF. The DNA of the CDR3 is TGTGCTAGTGGTTTCCAAGGGGCCATAAAATATGGCTACACCTTC.

V and J are TRBV5-5 and TRBJ1-3, with D possibly being TRBD1 (5 bases). CDR1 and CDR2 from the germline V gene are SGHKS and YYEKEE (reference sequence). Between the trimmed V and J ends, which lost 2 bases and 1 base, there was a span of 13 bases. This CDR3 is built from 16 residues. CDR3 nucleotide sequence: TGTGCCAGCAGCTTCGGTACAGGTTTTTCTGGAAACACCATATATTTT. Amino acids: CASSFGTGFSGNTIYF.

In the case of this clone: At one end the junction does not follow the germline gene, possibly because of a read error. The chain is built from TRBV2 and TRBJ1-4; 9 bases are shared with TRBD1. Germline V gene sequence: CDR1 SNHLY, CDR2 FYNNEI. This CDR3 is 15 amino acids long. For the CDR3, the DNA is TGTGCCAGCAGTAAGGGGACAGGGACACCAGAAAAACTGCTTTTT. Amino acids: CASSKGTGTPEKLLF.

The CDR3 bases are TGTGCCAGCAGCCAAGATTCGGACAGGAACACTGAAGCTTTCTTT. Amino acids: CASSQDSDRNTEAFF. The chain couples TRBV4-2 to TRBJ1-1; D perhaps matches TRBD1 (6 bases). V lost 0 bases and J lost 1, with 9 bases in between. CDR3 length: 15 residues. Germline V gene data show CDR1 as LGHNA and CDR2 as YNFKEQ.

The genes are TRBV30 and TRBJ1-1, with D uncertain. There are 15 residues in the CDR3. CDR1 and CDR2 (germline): GTSNPN, SVGIG (reference sequence). Trimming stripped 1 base from V and 4 bases from J, with 16 bases between. The DNA of the CDR3 is TGTGCCTGGAGTGCTCTGGGCCGAGGGTCCACTGAAGCTTTCTTT. Protein sequence: CAWSALGRGSTEAFF.

V gene TRBV11-2 combines with J gene TRBJ1-1; D perhaps matches TRBD1 (5 bases). With 3 bases removed from V and 4 bases from J, the gap between germline ends came to 18 bases. The CDR3 sequence is 16 residues long. CDR1 is SGHAT and CDR2 is FQNNGV in the germline V gene. The CDR3 spells CASSFGPGRSSTEAFF. The CDR3 DNA reads as TGTGCCAGCAGCTTTGGGCCAGGGCGCTCGAGCACTGAAGCTTTCTTT.

Only one count was recorded for this clone. The chain is built from TRBV28 and TRBJ2-1; 9 positions match TRBD2. Germline V gene sequence: CDR1 MDHEN, CDR2 SYDVKM. The CDR3 covers 13 residues. V lost 1 base, J lost 12 bases, and 4 bases stayed unmatched. CDR3 protein: CASSLSGREGQFF. The DNA of the CDR3 is TGTGCCAGCAGTTTATCAGGGCGGGAGGGGCAGTTCTTC.

The chain carries TRBV9 and TRBJ2-5; 10 nucleotides match TRBD2. In germline, CDR1 is SGDLS, CDR2 YYNGEE. CDR3 length: 16 residues. V lost 0 bases and J lost 2; bases outside the gene matches: 4. CDR3 in amino acids: CASSVGGAGGQETQYF. The CDR3 DNA follows: TGTGCCAGCAGCGTAGGGGGAGCGGGGGGGCAAGAGACCCAGTACTTC.

There are a few counts of this clone. The CDR3 nucleotides are TGTGCCACCTCTCATGAGACTAGCGGGAGGGCCCTGGAGCAGTTCTTC. Its translation is CATSHETSGRALEQFF. This chain joins TRBV28 and TRBJ2-1, with 14 bases that match TRBD2. The CDR3 is made up of 16 amino acids. V dropped 10 bases and J dropped 10; count of bases not matched to a gene: 15. Germline CDR1 MDHEN, CDR2 SYDVKM. The entire variable domain, with the rest obtained from reference TRBV28 and TRBJ2-1, is as follows: DVKVTQSSRYLVKRTGEKVFLECVQDMDHENMFWYRQDPGLGLRLIYFSYDVKMKEKGDIPEGYSVSREKKERFSLILESASTNQTSMYLCATSHETSGRALEQFFGPGTRLTVL.

V is TRBV6-1 and J is TRBJ1-2, with 7 bases lining up with TRBD1. J lost 3 bases, V lost 6 bases, and 7 bases had no gene match. Germline V gene lookup returns CDR1 MNHNS and CDR2 SASEGT. CDR3 length: 14 residues. The CDR3 is CASRRTGVDYGYTF. CDR3 nucleotides: TGTGCCAGCAGGCGGACAGGTGTAGACTATGGCTACACCTTC.

V gene TRBV30 combines with J gene TRBJ1-1; 8 bases are a match to TRBD1. The CDR3 has 13 amino acids. With V trimmed by 5 bases and J by 6 bases, 8 bases remained unmatched. Germline values: CDR1 GTSNPN, CDR2 SVGIG (reference sequence). The CDR3 reads CAWDRGESAEAFF. In DNA, the CDR3 is TGTGCCTGGGACAGGGGTGAGAGCGCTGAAGCTTTCTTT.

V usage is TRBV6-5 and J usage is TRBJ1-6; a weak D match, TRBD1 (6 bases). V lost 4 bases and J lost 0, with 10 bases in between. Germline CDR1 reads MNHEY; CDR2 reads SVGAGI. The CDR3 runs to 16 residues. The DNA of the CDR3 is TGTGCCAGCAGTTCTCAGGGGAGCTCCTATAATTCACCCCTCCACTTT. Translated, it gives CASSSQGSSYNSPLHF.

This clone came up a few times. The chain employs TRBV10-1 and TRBJ1-3, with D maybe TRBD1 (5 bases). The CDR3 covers 14 residues. Trimming took 10 bases from V and 0 from J, leaving 13 bases between them. CDR1 is WNHNN and CDR2 is SYGVQD in the germline V gene (reference sequence). This CDR3 is CATHRLSSGNTIYF. The CDR3 DNA reads as TGCGCCACCCACAGGTTATCCTCTGGAAACACCATATATTTT.

The chain carries TRBV6-6 and TRBJ1-2; D is possibly TRBD1 (6 bases). The CDR3 loop spans 12 amino acids. Looked up from germline, CDR1 is MNHNY and CDR2 is SVGAGI (reference sequence). Trimming took off 11 bases at V and 2 bases at J, with 12 bases between the two ends. Here the CDR3 DNA reads TGTGCCGCCACAGGGAGCAACTATGGCTACACCTTC. Its translation: CAATGSNYGYTF.

The J gene is TRBJ2-1, the V gene TRBV7-9; 9 nucleotides line up with TRBD2. The CDR3 has 17 residues. Trimming cost V 0 bases and J 5 bases; bases outside gene matches: 8. CDR1 and CDR2 from the germline V gene are SEHNR and FQNEAQ (reference sequence). CDR3 protein: CASSLAVGSGSHNEQFF. The CDR3 coding sequence is TGTGCCAGCAGCTTAGCGGTGGGTAGCGGGAGTCACAATGAGCAGTTCTTC.

The rearrangement links TRBV2 to TRBJ2-7; 7 bases are shared with TRBD2. Germline V gives CDR1 SNHLY, CDR2 FYNNEI. With V trimmed by 8 bases and J by 0 bases, 7 bases remained unmatched. The CDR3 is made up of 14 amino acids. The CDR3 coding sequence is TGTGCCAGCCTACCGGGCGGGAGCTCCTACGAGCAGTACTTC. The encoded protein is CASLPGGSSYEQYF.